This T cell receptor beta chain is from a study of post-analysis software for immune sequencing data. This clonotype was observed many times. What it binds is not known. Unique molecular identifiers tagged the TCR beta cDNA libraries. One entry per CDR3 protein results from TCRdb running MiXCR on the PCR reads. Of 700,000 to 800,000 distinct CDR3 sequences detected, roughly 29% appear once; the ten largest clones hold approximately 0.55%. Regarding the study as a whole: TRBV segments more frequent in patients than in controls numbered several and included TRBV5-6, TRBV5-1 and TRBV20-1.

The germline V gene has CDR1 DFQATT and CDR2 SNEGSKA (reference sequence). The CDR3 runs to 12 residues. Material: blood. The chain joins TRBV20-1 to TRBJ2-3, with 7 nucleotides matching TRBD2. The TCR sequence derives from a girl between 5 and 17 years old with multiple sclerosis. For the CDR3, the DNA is TGCAGCGCAGCGGGGAGCGGAGATACGCAGTATTTT. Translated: CSAAGSGDTQYF.